This is a list of T cell receptor beta chains from one sample in a study of T cell repertoires in cytomegalovirus infection. These receptors have no known antigen. Via MiXCR, TCRdb re-called the reads, giving one row per CDR3 protein. The repertoire includes hundreds of thousands of distinct CDR3 sequences, 40% to 50% of them detected once, and about two fifths sits in the top ten. The input for sequencing was cultured PBMCs, taken from culture after CMV antigen stimulation. The source is a human donor in good health (CMV status not recorded). Some clones in this sample may be carry-over from other donors' samples. Each CDR3 is given with its conserved first and last residue.

>TRBV7-2
CASSKGRENTIYF
>TRBV12-3/TRBV12-4
CASSPEGWVHEQYF
>TRBV20-1
CSARALDGNTEAFF
>TRBV7-2
CASSLRGDFYNEQFF
>TRBV7-2
CASSLVGVQETQYF
>TRBV7-2
CASSQGGPGTYEQYF
>TRBV7-6
CASRPSGGPETQYF
>TRBV7-6
CASSINFPGQGNSPLHF
>TRBV6-5
CASSYSIGTVRPLHF
>TRBV28
CASSFGGLNTGELFF